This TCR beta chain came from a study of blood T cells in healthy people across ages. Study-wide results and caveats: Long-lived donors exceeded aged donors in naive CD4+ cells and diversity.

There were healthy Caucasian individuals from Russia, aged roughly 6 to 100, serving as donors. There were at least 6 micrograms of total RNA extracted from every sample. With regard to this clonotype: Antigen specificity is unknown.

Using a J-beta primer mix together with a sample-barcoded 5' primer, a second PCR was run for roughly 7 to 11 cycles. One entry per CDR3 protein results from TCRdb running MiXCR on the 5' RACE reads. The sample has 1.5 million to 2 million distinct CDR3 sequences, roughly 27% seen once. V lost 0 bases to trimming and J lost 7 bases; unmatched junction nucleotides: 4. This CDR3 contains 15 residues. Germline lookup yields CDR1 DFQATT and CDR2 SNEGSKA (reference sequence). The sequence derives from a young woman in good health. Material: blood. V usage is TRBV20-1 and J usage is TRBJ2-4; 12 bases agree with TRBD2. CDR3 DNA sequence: TGCAGTGCTAGAGATCCTAGCGGGAGGGGGAACATTCAGTACTTC. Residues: CSARDPSGRGNIQYF.